Below, 12 T cell receptor beta chains from the same sample are listed, as sequenced in a study of identical twins. TCRdb itself ran the 5' RACE reads through MiXCR, one entry per CDR3 protein. The profile shows some 570,000 distinct CDR3 sequences, around 20% of them singletons. These same records also appear under a second study, on yellow fever vaccine responses in identical twins.

What was sequenced was CD4+ T cells sorted from blood. The origin of the receptors is a woman under 30 in good health.

The chain couples TRBV20-1 to TRBJ1-2; 9 nucleotides align to TRBD1. Trimming at V came to 1 base and at J to 5 bases, leaving 2 bases not matched to a gene. This CDR3 has 13 residues. Germline CDR1 is DFQATT and CDR2 is SNEGSKA (reference sequence). CDR3 sequence (DNA): TGCAGTGCTAGAGGGGGGACAGGGTATGGCTACACCTTC. Translation gives CSARGGTGYGYTF.

To note about this clonotype: A much more abundant neighbour one base away suggests this may be a read error. This rearrangement joins TRBV12-3 or TRBV12-4 to TRBJ2-3; D may be TRBD1 or TRBD2 (6 bases each). This CDR3 comprises 15 residues. CDR3 DNA sequence: TGTACCAGCAGGCGGGACACCCTAAACACAGATACGCAGTATTTT. Protein sequence: CTSRRDTLNTDTQYF.

The chain is built from TRBV20-1 and TRBJ2-1; the D is unclear. Trimming cost V 4 bases and J 10 bases, with 14 bases left between them. Germline loops: CDR1 DFQATT, CDR2 SNEGSKA (reference sequence). The CDR3 has 12 amino acids. This CDR3 reads CSANPRLGEQFF. CDR3 bases: TGCAGTGCTAATCCCCGTCTTGGCGAGCAGTTCTTC.

In its sample, this clonotype was seen a few times. The CDR3, as DNA: TGTGCCAGTACCACAGGGTACACAGATACGCAGTATTTT. Protein product: CASTTGYTDTQYF. The J gene is TRBJ2-3, the V gene TRBV19; perhaps TRBD1 as D (6 bases). Germline CDR1 and CDR2: LNHDA and SQIVND (reference sequence). This CDR3 is built from 13 residues. V gave up 7 bases and J gave up 2 bases, with 10 bases separating them.

The chain is built from TRBV12-3 or TRBV12-4 and TRBJ2-1; D is perhaps TRBD2 (6 bases). The ends were cut back, 2 bases at V and 11 bases at J, with 13 bases in the middle. This CDR3 spans 13 amino acids. CDR3 sequence (DNA): TGTGCCAGCAGTTTAACAGGCGGGACCCAGCAGTTCTTC. It codes for CASSLTGGTQQFF.

The gene calls are TRBV28 and TRBJ2-1, with D unclear. The CDR3 is 15 residues long. From germline, CDR1 is MDHEN and CDR2 SYDVKM. V was trimmed by 2 bases and J by 3 bases, leaving 11 bases between them. The CDR3 loop is CASSLGQVGYNEQFF. For the CDR3, the DNA is TGTGCCAGCAGTTTAGGTCAGGTCGGCTACAATGAGCAGTTCTTC.

The sample holds many counts of this clonotype. This chain joins TRBV12-3 or TRBV12-4 and TRBJ1-5; tentative D call: TRBD1 (5 bases). The CDR3 has 15 residues. The ends were cut back, 1 base at V and 1 base at J, with 8 bases in the middle. The DNA for the CDR3 is TGTGCCAGCAGTTTAGGGGGCACGAGCAATCAGCCCCAGCATTTT. It specifies CASSLGGTSNQPQHF.

The genes are TRBV12-3 or TRBV12-4 and TRBJ2-1, with 7 bases lining up with TRBD1. The V gene end was trimmed by 5 bases and the J gene end by 8 bases; junction bases not matched to a gene: 12. The CDR3 sequence is 15 residues long. CDR3 protein: CASSPRQGRGYEQFF. The CDR3 region has the DNA TGTGCCAGCAGTCCCCGACAGGGAAGGGGTTATGAGCAGTTCTTC.

The V call is TRBV5-1, the J call TRBJ2-2; possible D gene TRBD2, 6 bases. The V end lost 4 bases, the J end lost 7 bases, and 14 bases lay between the germline ends. Germline V gene data show CDR1 as SGHRS and CDR2 as YFSETQ. The CDR3 is made up of 14 amino acids. The CDR3 DNA follows: TGCGCCAGCAGCCAGACTAGTGCTGGCGGGGAGCTGTTTTTT. As protein: CASSQTSAGGELFF.

This clonotype was seen only a few times. V is TRBV27 and J is TRBJ2-3; 10 positions match TRBD2. This CDR3 contains 15 residues. The V gene's germline CDR1 is MNHEY and CDR2 SMNVEV (reference sequence). With 6 bases clipped from V and 2 bases from J, the junction kept 5 bases outside the gene matches. The CDR3 loop reads CASRGLATYTDTQYF. The CDR3 DNA reads as TGTGCCAGCAGGGGACTAGCGACTTACACAGATACGCAGTATTTT.

The chain couples TRBV18 to TRBJ2-1; D call uncertain. V lost 3 bases and J 8 bases, leaving 8 bases between the germline ends. This CDR3 contains 12 residues. CDR1 and CDR2 from the germline V gene are KGHSH and LQKENI. CDR3 DNA: TGTGCCAGCTCACCTTTCAGTGATGAGCAGTTCTTC. Amino acids: CASSPFSDEQFF.

The chain links TRBV3-1 to TRBJ1-4; D gene uncertain. Trimming cost V 1 base and J 5 bases, with 8 bases left between them. Germline assignment: CDR1 LGHDT and CDR2 YNNKEL (reference sequence). This CDR3 has 14 amino acids. In DNA form, the CDR3 reads TGTGCCAGCAGCCAAGCCAGGACCAATGAAAAACTGTTTTTT. Amino acid sequence: CASSQARTNEKLFF. Supplemented by reference TRBV3-1 and TRBJ1-4, the full variable domain reads DTAVSQTPKYLVTQMGNDKSIKCEQNLGHDTMYWYKQDSKKFLKIMFSYNNKELIINETVPNRFSPKSPDKAHLNLHINSLELGDSAVYFCASSQARTNEKLFFGSGTQLSVL.